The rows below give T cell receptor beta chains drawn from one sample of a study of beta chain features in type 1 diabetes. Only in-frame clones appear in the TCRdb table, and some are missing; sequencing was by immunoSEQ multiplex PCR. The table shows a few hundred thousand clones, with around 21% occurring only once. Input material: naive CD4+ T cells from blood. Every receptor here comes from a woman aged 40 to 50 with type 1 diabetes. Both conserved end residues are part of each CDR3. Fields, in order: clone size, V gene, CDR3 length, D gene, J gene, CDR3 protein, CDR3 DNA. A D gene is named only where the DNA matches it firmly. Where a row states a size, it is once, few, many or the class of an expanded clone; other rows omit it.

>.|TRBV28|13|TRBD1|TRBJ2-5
CASGDRAVETQYF
TGTGCCAGCGGGGACAGGGCCGTAGAGACCCAGTACTTC
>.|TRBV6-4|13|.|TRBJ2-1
CASSTRRGNEQFF
TGTGCCAGCAGTACGCGGCGGGGAAATGAGCAGTTCTTC
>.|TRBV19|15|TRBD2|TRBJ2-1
CASTPGLAAYNEQFF
TGTGCCAGTACCCCGGGACTAGCGGCTTACAATGAGCAGTTCTTC
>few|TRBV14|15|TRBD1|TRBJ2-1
CASSQEGGRGDEQFF
TGTGCCAGCAGCCAAGAAGGGGGCAGGGGCGATGAGCAGTTCTTC
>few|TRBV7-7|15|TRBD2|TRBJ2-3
CASSPGGGSTDTQYF
TGTGCTAGCAGCCCCGGGGGGGGTAGCACAGATACGCAGTATTTT
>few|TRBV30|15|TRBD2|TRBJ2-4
CAWSPGGGAKNIQYF
TGTGCCTGGAGTCCGGGGGGAGGGGCCAAAAACATTCAGTACTTC
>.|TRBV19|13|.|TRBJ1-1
CASSEQGGTEAFF
TGTGCCAGTAGTGAACAGGGCGGCACTGAAGCTTTCTTT
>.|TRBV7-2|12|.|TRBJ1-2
CASSPGDYGYTF
TGTGCCAGCAGTCCGGGGGACTATGGCTACACCTTC
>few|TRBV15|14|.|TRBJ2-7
CATSREQGVYEQYF
TGTGCCACCAGCCGGGAGCAGGGTGTGTACGAGCAGTACTTC
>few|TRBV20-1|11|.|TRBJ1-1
CSARDIPEAFF
TGCAGTGCCAGGGACATCCCTGAAGCTTTCTTT
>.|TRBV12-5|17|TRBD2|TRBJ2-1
CASGLALGGTTENEQFF
TGTGCTAGTGGTTTGGCCCTGGGCGGGACTACGGAGAATGAGCAGTTCTTC
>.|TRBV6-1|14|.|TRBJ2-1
CASNQIQGFGEQFF
TGTGCCAGCAACCAAATCCAGGGGTTTGGTGAGCAGTTCTTC
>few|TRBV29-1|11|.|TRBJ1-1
CSVVQNTEAFF
TGCAGCGTTGTTCAGAACACTGAAGCTTTCTTT
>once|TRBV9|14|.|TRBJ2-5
CASSVGPGPGTQYF
TGTGCCAGCAGCGTAGGACCAGGCCCAGGGACCCAGTACTTC
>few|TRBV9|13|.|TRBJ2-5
CASSVGPGETQYF
TGTGCCAGCAGCGTAGGTCCCGGGGAGACCCAGTACTTC
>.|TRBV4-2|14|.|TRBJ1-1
CASSQSPLPAEAFF
TGTGCCAGCAGCCAGTCTCCCCTCCCGGCTGAAGCTTTCTTT
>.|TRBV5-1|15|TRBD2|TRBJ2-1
CASSFTSGGYNEQFF
TGCGCCAGCAGCTTTACTAGCGGGGGATACAATGAGCAGTTCTTC
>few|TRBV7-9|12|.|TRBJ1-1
CASHTGNTEAFF
TGTGCCAGCCATACCGGGAACACTGAAGCTTTCTTT
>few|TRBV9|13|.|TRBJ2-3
CASSVDAGDTQYF
TGTGCCAGCAGCGTAGACGCGGGGGATACGCAGTATTTT
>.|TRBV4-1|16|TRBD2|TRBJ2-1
CASSLLLAGYYNEQFF
TGCGCCAGCAGCCTGCTGTTAGCGGGGTATTACAATGAGCAGTTCTTC
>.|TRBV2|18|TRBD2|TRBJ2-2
CASSPLLAGAANTGELFF
TGTGCCAGCAGTCCTTTACTAGCGGGGGCCGCGAACACCGGGGAGCTGTTTTTT
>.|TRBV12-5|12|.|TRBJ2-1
CASGLGVGEQFF
TGTGCTAGTGGTTTGGGTGTCGGTGAGCAGTTCTTC
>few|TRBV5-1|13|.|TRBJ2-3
CASSLRGGDTQYF
TGCGCCAGCAGCTTGAGGGGGGGAGATACGCAGTATTTT
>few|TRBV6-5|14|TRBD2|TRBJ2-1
CATHLAGAYNEQFF
TGTGCCACCCATCTAGCGGGGGCTTACAATGAGCAGTTCTTC